The table lists the clone carrying this T cell receptor beta chain with many counts. The record originates from a study of blood T cells in healthy people across ages. Alongside a J-beta primer mix, a sample-barcoded 5' primer served in a second PCR lasting roughly 6 to 11 cycles. TCRdb analysed the 5' RACE reads with MiXCR anew, one entry per CDR3 protein. Of approximately 810,000 distinct CDR3 sequences in the sample, under 30% were seen once. V lost 5 bases and J lost 0, with 11 bases in between. The CDR3 consists of 15 residues. CDR1 is SNHLY and CDR2 is FYNNEI in the germline V gene. J is TRBJ2-4 and V is TRBV2; no firm D call. Material: blood. The clonotype originates from an elderly woman in good health. Written as DNA, the CDR3 is TGTGCCAGCAGTAGGGCAAACCTAGCCAAAAACATTCAGTACTTC. It encodes CASSRANLAKNIQYF. Full variable domain (missing parts from reference TRBV2 and TRBJ2-4): EPEVTQTPSHQVTQMGQEVILRCVPISNHLYFYWYRQILGQKVEFLVSFYNNEISEKSEIFDDQFSVERPDGSNFTLKIRSTKLEDSAMYFCASSRANLAKNIQYFGAGTRLSVL.